The 27 T cell receptor beta chains listed next were all sequenced from one sample in a study of T-cell memory formation after mild COVID-19 (dated by TCRdb to about 2021). Libraries were prepared through 5' RACE. The sequencer was an Illumina NovaSeq 6000. In-frame beta chains were kept once TCRdb had trimmed the public reads at Q25 with fastp and called clones with MiXCR. Every distinct CDR3 protein forms one entry, paired with its most common genes and DNA. Counted in this sample were 300,000 to 400,000 distinct CDR3 sequences; 25% to 30% of them appeared once. In total, the top ten clones hold about 14% of the sample. Sequencing was carried out using PBMCs or a T cell subset sorted from them (not recorded which). The receptors stem from an adult woman who had mild COVID-19 (a few samples of this study predate the infection). The sample titles of this study are shuffled in the database, so cell type and time point are left out; the donor was told from shared clones.

The V call is TRBV12-3 or TRBV12-4, the J call TRBJ2-3; D remains ambiguous. The CDR3 has 11 residues. The V end lost 4 bases, the J end lost 10 bases, and 9 bases lay between the germline ends. For the CDR3, the DNA is TGTGCCAGCAGTTCAGTGATTGCGCAGTATTTT. Encoded protein: CASSSVIAQYF.

This clonotype was counted only a few times. The chain couples TRBV5-1 to TRBJ2-7; no definite D call. CDR1 is SGHRS, CDR2 YFSETQ, per germline. V lost 0 bases and J lost 1, with 11 bases in between. The CDR3 spans 15 residues. CDR3 bases: TGCGCCAGCAGCTTGGGTGGATCACCTTCCTACGAGCAGTACTTC. Translation: CASSLGGSPSYEQYF.

The rearrangement uses TRBV4-2 and TRBJ1-5; unclear D gene. CDR1 and CDR2 (germline): LGHNA, YNFKEQ. CDR3 length: 15 amino acids. The V end was cut by 2 bases, the J end by 0 bases, with 8 bases between. The CDR3 nucleotides read TGTGCCAGCAGCCAAATATCCCTTAGCAATCAGCCCCAGCATTTT. Protein: CASSQISLSNQPQHF.

In its sample, this clonotype was seen a few times. This CDR3 reads CASSAGGVAAFF. The CDR3 nucleotides read TGTGCCAGCAGCGCAGGGGGGGTGGCCGCTTTCTTT. J is TRBJ1-1 and V is TRBV12-3 or TRBV12-4; 7 nucleotides agree with TRBD1. V shed 6 bases and J 11 bases; nucleotides not matched to a gene: 9. CDR3 length equals 12 residues.

The V gene is TRBV29-1, the J gene TRBJ1-4; possible D gene TRBD1, 5 bases. This CDR3 has 12 residues. The V end was cut by 4 bases, the J end by 4 bases, with 7 bases between. Germline V CDR1 and CDR2: SQVTM, ANQGSEA. The CDR3 spells CSVGGRNEKLFF. The CDR3 DNA reads as TGCAGCGTTGGGGGACGTAATGAAAAACTGTTTTTT. Looking up the rest from reference TRBV29-1 and TRBJ1-4 gives the full variable domain: SAVISQKPSRDICQRGTSLTIQCQVDSQVTMMFWYRQQPGQSLTLIATANQGSEATYESGFVIDKFPISRPNLTFSTLTVSNMSPEDSSIYLCSVGGRNEKLFFGSGTQLSVL.

Comment on this clonotype: At one end the junction does not follow the germline gene, possibly because of a read error. The chain couples TRBV19 to TRBJ2-7; 8 bases are a match to TRBD1. The V gene's germline CDR1 is LNHDA and CDR2 SQIVND (reference sequence). The length of the CDR3 is 11 residues. The CDR3 sequence: CASSPGQGWHF. In nucleotides, the CDR3 is TGTGCCAGTAGTCCTGGACAGGGATGGCACTTC.

This clonotype was counted at least ten times. The CDR3, as DNA: TGTGCCAGCAGCACAGAAACCGGGACTCCTGGGAAAGCTTTCTTT. Protein sequence: CASSTETGTPGKAFF. The J gene is TRBJ1-1, the V gene TRBV11-2, with D maybe TRBD1 (5 bases). V gave up 5 bases and J gave up 9 bases, with 22 bases separating them. This CDR3 is 15 amino acids long. CDR1 and CDR2 (germline): SGHAT, FQNNGV.

This clonotype was recorded a few times. V is TRBV5-4 and J is TRBJ2-2; D unresolved. The CDR3 loop spans 13 amino acids. V was cut by 1 base and J by 4 bases, with 5 bases left in between. Germline V gene data show CDR1 as SGHNT and CDR2 as YYREEE (reference sequence). CDR3 in amino acids: CASSLRFTGELFF. The CDR3 region has the DNA TGTGCCAGCAGCTTGCGTTTCACCGGGGAGCTGTTTTTT.

This chain links TRBV12-3 or TRBV12-4 with TRBJ2-7; D perhaps matches TRBD1 (5 bases). V shed 1 base and J shed 7 bases, with 14 bases lying between them. This CDR3 contains 14 residues. CDR3 region: CASSLGQGFGEQYF. The CDR3 bases are TGTGCCAGCAGTTTAGGGCAGGGTTTCGGGGAGCAGTACTTC.

This clonotype was detected only a few times. V usage is TRBV5-1 and J usage is TRBJ2-7; D is possibly TRBD1 (6 bases). Trimming left V 0 bases short and J 1 base short, with 14 bases between. CDR1 and CDR2 from the germline V gene are SGHRS and YFSETQ. The CDR3 length is 16 residues. The CDR3 region is CASSLEGAGQSYEQYF. CDR3 DNA sequence: TGCGCCAGCAGCTTGGAGGGCGCTGGACAGTCCTACGAGCAGTACTTC. The full variable domain, its missing parts supplied by reference TRBV5-1 and TRBJ2-7, is KAGVTQTPRYLIKTRGQQVTLSCSPISGHRSVSWYQQTPGQGLQFLFEYFSETQRNKGNFPGRFSGRQFSNSRSEMNVSTLELGDSALYLCASSLEGAGQSYEQYFGPGTRLTVT.

The V and J genes are TRBV18 and TRBJ2-3, with 10 positions matching TRBD2. This CDR3 spans 16 amino acids. Germline V gene data show CDR1 as KGHSH and CDR2 as LQKENI. V trimming: 0 bases; J trimming: 2 bases; junction bases outside the gene matches: 2. The CDR3, as DNA: TGTGCCAGCTCACCACCGGGACTAGCGCTCACAGATACGCAGTATTTT. It yields the protein CASSPPGLALTDTQYF.

The chain couples TRBV20-1 to TRBJ1-4; TRBD1 is a possible D gene (6 bases). The CDR3 has 14 amino acids. The germline gives CDR1 DFQATT, CDR2 SNEGSKA (reference sequence). V lost 6 bases and J 6 bases, leaving 17 bases between the germline ends. The CDR3 loop reads CSAPTQGLDEKLFF. The CDR3 nucleotides are TGCAGTGCCCCCACCCAGGGGCTGGATGAAAAACTGTTTTTT.

This clonotype was counted between two and nine times. This sequence joins TRBV24-1 and TRBJ2-3; tentatively, D is TRBD2 (6 bases). The CDR3 runs 14 residues. V gave up 3 bases and J gave up 5 bases, with 11 bases separating them. Germline CDR1 reads KGHDR; CDR2 reads SFDVKD. The DNA for the CDR3 is TGTGCCACCAGTGATGGGGGGAGCGGAGATACGCAGTATTTT. Translation gives CATSDGGSGDTQYF.

This chain links TRBV12-3 or TRBV12-4 with TRBJ2-1; no firm D call. The CDR3 is 13 amino acids. V was pared by 8 bases and J by 9 bases, with 17 bases between. The CDR3, as DNA: TGTGCCAGCCACCCCGGCTACAATACTGAGCAGTTCTTC. It specifies CASHPGYNTEQFF.

CDR3 amino acids: CASSERQGMTDTQYF. The CDR3 nucleotides are TGTGCCAGCAGTGAGAGACAGGGTATGACAGATACGCAGTATTTT. The chain links TRBV6-1 to TRBJ2-3, with 7 bases matching TRBD1. J gave up 3 bases and V 3 bases, and 6 bases lay outside the gene matches. The germline V gene encodes CDR1 MNHNS and CDR2 SASEGT. The CDR3 totals 15 residues.

There are a few counts of this clonotype. This chain links TRBV6-2 or TRBV6-3 with TRBJ2-2; 9 positions match TRBD2. V lost 4 bases, J lost 2 bases, and 8 bases stayed unmatched. CDR3 length: 17 amino acids. Germline loops: CDR1 MNHEY, CDR2 SVGEGT. In DNA, the CDR3 is TGTGCCAGCAGTTCCCGACTAGCGGCCCTAAACACCGGGGAGCTGTTTTTT. Residues: CASSSRLAALNTGELFF.

The V call is TRBV12-3 or TRBV12-4, the J call TRBJ2-1; D unresolved. V was cut by 6 bases and J by 7 bases, with 10 bases left in between. This CDR3 contains 12 residues. The CDR3 DNA is TGTGCCAGCAGGCGACCCCTTAATGAGCAGTTCTTC. Residues: CASRRPLNEQFF.

The genes are TRBV10-3 and TRBJ2-5; 9 bases fit TRBD2. The CDR3 loop spans 14 amino acids. V was pared by 4 bases and J by 3 bases, with 3 bases of the junction left unmatched. Germline values: CDR1 ENHRY, CDR2 SYGVKD. The CDR3: CAISGAGGKETQYF. The CDR3 DNA reads TGTGCCATCAGTGGCGCGGGGGGGAAAGAGACCCAGTACTTC.

This clonotype was seen a few times. The rearrangement links TRBV6-5 to TRBJ2-1; 12 bases are a match to TRBD2. Germline assignment: CDR1 MNHEY and CDR2 SVGAGI. V gave up 5 bases and J gave up 2 bases; unmatched junction bases: 4. The CDR3 length is 16 residues. The CDR3 sequence: CASSRLAGVTYNEQFF. CDR3 sequence (DNA): TGTGCCAGCAGTAGACTAGCGGGAGTAACCTACAATGAGCAGTTCTTC.

J is TRBJ2-7 and V is TRBV9; either TRBD1 or TRBD2 may supply D (6 bases each). The CDR3 is 15 amino acids. The germline V gene has CDR1 SGDLS and CDR2 YYNGEE. Deletions cut 0 bases from V and 3 bases from J, with 13 bases between. CDR3 protein: CASSVGGDKLYEQYF. CDR3 in DNA: TGTGCCAGCAGCGTAGGGGGGGACAAGCTCTACGAGCAGTACTTC.

This clonotype has more than one count but fewer than ten. The gene calls are TRBV7-9 and TRBJ2-6, with 7 nucleotides matching TRBD2. CDR1 is SEHNR, CDR2 FQNEAQ, per germline (reference sequence). V lost 5 bases to trimming and J lost 0 bases; unmatched junction nucleotides: 7. This CDR3 spans 17 amino acids. This chain's CDR3 is CASSLGREFSGANVLTF. Written as DNA, the CDR3 is TGTGCCAGCAGCCTGGGGCGGGAGTTCTCTGGGGCCAACGTCCTGACTTTC.

This chain connects TRBV5-1 to TRBJ2-7; 10 bases are a match to TRBD1. This CDR3 region has 13 residues. Trimming removed 8 bases from V and 5 bases from J; junction bases left unmatched: 7. Germline-derived CDR1 and CDR2 are SGHRS and YFSETQ. This CDR3 reads CASHRDRGHEQYF. The CDR3 DNA reads as TGCGCCAGTCACCGGGACAGGGGCCACGAGCAGTACTTC.

This clonotype was observed a few times. The V gene is TRBV4-1, the J gene TRBJ2-7, with 8 bases that match TRBD2. Germline CDR1 is MGHRA and CDR2 is YSYEKL. V shed 1 base, J shed 4 bases, and the junction held 6 bases outside the gene matches. The CDR3 covers 15 residues. The CDR3 coding sequence is TGCGCCAGCAGCCAAGCTAGCGGGTATATGTACGAGCAGTACTTC. As protein: CASSQASGYMYEQYF.

V and J are TRBV7-8 and TRBJ2-3; 11 bases agree with TRBD2. CDR3 length: 16 amino acids. Germline V gene data show CDR1 as SGHVS and CDR2 as FQNEAQ. V lost 2 bases, J lost 5 bases, and 6 bases stayed unmatched. CDR3 residues: CASSLLLAGVIDTQYF. The DNA of the CDR3 is TGTGCCAGCAGCTTATTACTAGCGGGAGTGATAGATACGCAGTATTTT.

This clonotype was seen a handful of times. This sequence joins TRBV18 and TRBJ2-2; no clear D. In germline, CDR1 is KGHSH, CDR2 LQKENI. The CDR3 covers 15 residues. V lost 3 bases, J lost 0 bases, and 8 bases lay in between. In DNA form, the CDR3 reads TGTGCCAGCTCACCCGGCAGCGCGAACACCGGGGAGCTGTTTTTT. Amino acids: CASSPGSANTGELFF.

This clonotype was counted at least ten times. The chain is built from TRBV7-2 and TRBJ2-7; D is undetermined. Trimming removed 5 bases from V and 3 bases from J, with 14 bases in between. The germline gives CDR1 SGHTA, CDR2 FQGNSA. The CDR3 has 14 amino acids. CDR3 loop: CASSPNGYDYEQYF. In DNA, the CDR3 is TGTGCCAGCAGCCCCAATGGGTACGACTACGAGCAGTACTTC.

The count of this clonotype is one. The chain uses TRBV5-4 and TRBJ1-4; D is unclear. There are 14 residues in the CDR3. CDR1 and CDR2 (germline): SGHNT, YYREEE (reference sequence). Trimming removed 4 bases at V and 7 bases at J, with 14 bases between. CDR3 in amino acids: CASSPGVLGEKLFF. CDR3 nucleotides: TGTGCCAGCAGCCCTGGTGTCTTGGGTGAAAAACTGTTTTTT.